This T cell receptor (beta chain) came from a study of human T cells and chemical hapten exposure. Study conclusions and caveats: No change in TCRs above 1 in 1000 frequency was produced by DPC sensitization.

Attachment of unique molecular identifiers to individual cDNA molecules was performed in the library. TCRdb redid the calling of the RACE reads with MiXCR, one entry per CDR3 protein. This table holds 65,000 to 100,000 distinct CDR3 sequences, 5% to 8.5% found once. Described time point: patch test 2, 6 weeks after DPC sensitization. Described treatment: therapeutic diphenylcyclopropenone sensitization with weekly scalp DPC. The total RNA was obtained from whole blood that was not fractionated. This clonotype occurred a few times. Its cognate antigen is unknown. The sequenced sample was whole blood, obtained in connection with sensitization to the hapten diphenylcyclopropenone (DPC). This TCR derives from a woman aged 25 to 39 with alopecia areata. Some clones in this sample may be carry-over from other donors' samples.

The CDR3 DNA is TGTGCCAGCAGTTGGGACAGGGGAACTGAAGCTTTCTTT. Translating gives CASSWDRGTEAFF. The rearrangement uses TRBV27 and TRBJ1-1; 10 nucleotides match TRBD1. CDR1 and CDR2 (germline): MNHEY, SMNVEV (reference sequence). CDR3 length: 13 amino acids. V trimming: 4 bases; J trimming: 5 bases; junction bases outside the gene matches: 1.